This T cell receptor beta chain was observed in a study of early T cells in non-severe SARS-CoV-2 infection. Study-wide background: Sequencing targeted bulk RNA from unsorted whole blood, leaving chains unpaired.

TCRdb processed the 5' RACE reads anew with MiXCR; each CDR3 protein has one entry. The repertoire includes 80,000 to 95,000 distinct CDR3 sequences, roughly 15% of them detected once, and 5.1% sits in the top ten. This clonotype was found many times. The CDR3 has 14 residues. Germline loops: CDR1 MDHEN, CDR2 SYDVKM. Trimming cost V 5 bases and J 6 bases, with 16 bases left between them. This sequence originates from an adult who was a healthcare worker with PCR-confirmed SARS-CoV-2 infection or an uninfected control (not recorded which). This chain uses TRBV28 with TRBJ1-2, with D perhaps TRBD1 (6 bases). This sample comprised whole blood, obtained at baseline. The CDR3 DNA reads TGTGCCAGCAGTATGACAGGAACCCGCAATGGCTACACCTTC. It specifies CASSMTGTRNGYTF.